What follows are 21 T cell receptor beta chains derived from one specimen sequenced in a study of shared clonotypes between healthy human individuals. Assay used: immunoSEQ multiplex PCR; TCRdb lists only in-frame clones, some missing. This table has about 510,000 clones, 60% to 80% appearing once. Sequences were obtained from PBMCs. The receptors come from a woman in her 40s in good health. Some clones in this sample may be carry-over from other donors' samples.

J is TRBJ2-3 and V is TRBV28, with D tentatively TRBD1 (6 bases). CDR3 length: 14 amino acids. Trimming shortened V by 5 bases and J by 4 bases, and 13 bases separated the two germline ends. The V gene's germline CDR1 is MDHEN and CDR2 SYDVKM. CDR3 amino acids: CASSAPGHSDTQYF. In DNA, the CDR3 is TGTGCCAGCAGTGCCCCGGGACACTCAGATACGCAGTATTTT.

CDR3 protein: CASSETQGSNSPLHF. The DNA for the CDR3 is TGTGCCAGCAGTGAAACCCAGGGATCTAATTCACCCCTCCACTTT. The chain uses TRBV6-1 and TRBJ1-6, with D possibly matching TRBD1 (5 bases). CDR1 MNHNS and CDR2 SASEGT come from the germline V gene. The CDR3 contains 15 residues. The germline V and J ends were trimmed by 2 bases and 6 bases, with 11 bases remaining between them.

The rearrangement joins TRBV7-2 to TRBJ2-2; D may be TRBD2 (6 bases). The CDR3 extends over 17 amino acids. V lost 0 bases to trimming and J lost 4 bases, with 15 bases between them. CDR1 and CDR2 from the germline V gene are SGHTA and FQGNSA. This CDR3 reads CASSLAPPSASTGELFF. The CDR3 nucleotides are TGTGCCAGCAGCTTAGCCCCCCCTAGCGCCTCCACCGGGGAGCTGTTTTTT.

The chain joins TRBV7-8 to TRBJ1-1; no definite D call. The CDR3 sequence is 13 residues long. V gave up 8 bases and J gave up 1 base, with 11 bases separating them. Germline CDR1 and CDR2: SGHVS and FQNEAQ. The CDR3 DNA is TGTGCCAGCGGACCCCTGGGGAACACTGAAGCTTTCTTT. It translates to CASGPLGNTEAFF. Variable domain in full (rest from reference TRBV7-8 and TRBJ1-1): GAGVSQSPRYKVAKRGQDVALRCDPISGHVSLFWYQQALGQGPEFLTYFQNEAQLDKSGLPSDRFFAERPEGSVSTLKIQRTQQEDSAVYLCASGPLGNTEAFFGQGTRLTVV.

V is TRBV27 and J is TRBJ1-5, with 8 bases lining up with TRBD1. The CDR3 has 13 amino acids. V was clipped by 6 bases and J by 4 bases; unmatched bases: 2. From germline, CDR1 is MNHEY and CDR2 SMNVEV (reference sequence). In nucleotides, the CDR3 is TGTGCCAGCAGCCGGGACAGGAATCAGCCCCAGCATTTT. Protein product: CASSRDRNQPQHF.

The rearrangement joins TRBV4-3 to TRBJ2-1, with 7 bases aligning to TRBD1. CDR1 is LGHNA and CDR2 is YSLEER in the germline V gene. This CDR3 is built from 15 residues. V dropped 0 bases and J dropped 3; count of bases not matched to a gene: 2. The CDR3 is CASSQEGTDYNEQFF. CDR3 bases: TGCGCCAGCAGCCAAGAGGGGACAGACTACAATGAGCAGTTCTTC.

This clone was detected only once. With only one base between it and a far larger clone, this is likely a read error. The CDR3 end shows no conserved phenylalanine or tryptophan, and so a read error is likely. The rearrangement links TRBV11-2 to TRBJ2-7; D is unclear. V shed 5 bases and J shed 4 bases, with 9 bases lying between them. Germline assignment: CDR1 SGHAT and CDR2 FQNNGV. The CDR3 is 12 amino acids. The chain's CDR3 is CASSRWGYEQYL. The DNA for the CDR3 is TGTGCCAGCAGCCGGTGGGGTTACGAGCAGTACCTC.

This rearrangement joins TRBV19 to TRBJ1-5; D is unclear. The CDR3 totals 13 residues. The germline V gene has CDR1 LNHDA and CDR2 SQIVND (reference sequence). V was trimmed by 3 bases and J by 5 bases, leaving 8 bases between them. The CDR3 loop reads CASSIEGYQPQHF. The DNA for the CDR3 is TGTGCCAGTAGTATTGAAGGGTATCAGCCCCAGCATTTT.

This chain joins TRBV29-1 and TRBJ1-6; possibly TRBD1 for D (6 bases). The CDR3 is 13 residues long. Trimming pared 4 bases from V and 7 bases from J, leaving 11 bases between. From germline, CDR1 is SQVTM and CDR2 ANQGSEA. The CDR3 DNA sequence: TGCAGCGTTGGACAGGACCAAAATTCACCCCTCCACTTT. Amino acid sequence: CSVGQDQNSPLHF.

This chain connects TRBV5-6 to TRBJ1-2, with 7 nucleotides matching TRBD1. Germline CDR1 and CDR2: SGHDT and YYEEEE. Losses at the gene ends were 5 bases for V and 4 bases for J; bases not matched to a gene: 11. The CDR3 spans 15 residues. In DNA form, the CDR3 reads TGTGCCAGCAGGAGCAGTTCAGGGGGTCTCTATGGCTACACCTTC. Translating gives CASRSSSGGLYGYTF.

This sequence joins TRBV5-4 and TRBJ2-7; 12 bases are shared with TRBD2. The CDR3 spans 15 residues. Losses at the gene ends were 4 bases for V and 4 bases for J; bases not matched to a gene: 6. Per germline, CDR1 SGHNT and CDR2 YYREEE (reference sequence). The CDR3 region has the DNA TGTGCCAGCAGCCCGGGGGGACTAGCGGGTTACGAGCAGTACTTC. The encoded protein is CASSPGGLAGYEQYF.

V is TRBV19 and J is TRBJ1-1, with 7 bases that match TRBD1. This CDR3 has 15 residues. CDR1 and CDR2 from the germline V gene are LNHDA and SQIVND (reference sequence). Losses at the gene ends were 4 bases for V and 2 bases for J; bases not matched to a gene: 7. CDR3 amino acids: CASSSPGQINTEAFF. For the CDR3, the DNA is TGTGCCAGTAGTAGCCCGGGACAGATAAACACTGAAGCTTTCTTT.

CDR3 coding DNA: TGTGCCAGCAGCCAAGACTTACAGGGAAGAAACACCATATATTTT. Encoded protein: CASSQDLQGRNTIYF. V gene TRBV4-2 combines with J gene TRBJ1-3, with a possible D match to TRBD1 (6 bases). Germline V gene data show CDR1 as LGHNA and CDR2 as YNFKEQ. The CDR3 is 15 amino acids. Trimming cost V 0 bases and J 5 bases, with 11 bases left between them.

The rearrangement uses TRBV6-5 and TRBJ2-3; D is unresolved. In germline, CDR1 is MNHEY, CDR2 SVGAGI. This CDR3 region has 13 residues. V shed 2 bases and J shed 2 bases, with 5 bases lying between them. The CDR3 reads CASSYPTTDTQYF. The CDR3, as DNA: TGTGCCAGCAGTTACCCTACCACAGATACGCAGTATTTT.

The genes are TRBV28 and TRBJ1-2; D is possibly TRBD1 (5 bases). V was trimmed by 6 bases and J by 8 bases, leaving 13 bases between them. CDR1 is MDHEN, CDR2 SYDVKM, per germline. The CDR3 is 12 residues long. CDR3 nucleotide sequence: TGTGCCAGCAGCGAGGGGCTAAGGGGCTACACCTTC. It translates to CASSEGLRGYTF.

The chain carries TRBV5-4 and TRBJ2-5; unclear D gene. The V gene's germline CDR1 is SGHNT and CDR2 YYREEE (reference sequence). CDR3 size: 11 residues. Trimming shortened V by 3 bases and J by 1 base, and 1 base separated the two germline ends. CDR3 sequence (DNA): TGTGCCAGCAGCTCCCAAGAGACCCAGTACTTC. Translation gives CASSSQETQYF.

The chain couples TRBV9 to TRBJ1-5, with 9 nucleotides matching TRBD1. The CDR3 spans 15 residues. The junction had 0 bases not matched to a gene; V was cut back by 0 bases and J by 2 bases. Germline V gene lookup returns CDR1 SGDLS and CDR2 YYNGEE. CDR3: CASSVGTGGNQPQHF. CDR3 bases: TGTGCCAGCAGCGTAGGGACAGGGGGCAATCAGCCCCAGCATTTT.

The V call is TRBV4-2, the J call TRBJ2-3; 11 nucleotides agree with TRBD2. The ends lost 0 bases at V and 4 bases at J; junction bases unmatched: 9. The length of the CDR3 is 18 residues. Germline V CDR1 and CDR2: LGHNA, YNFKEQ. The CDR3 DNA is TGTGCCAGCAGCCAAGATTTGATACTAGCGGGAGTCCCAGATACGCAGTATTTT. This sequence encodes CASSQDLILAGVPDTQYF.

V usage is TRBV7-4 and J usage is TRBJ2-7; either TRBD1 or TRBD2 may fit D (5 bases each). The germline V gene has CDR1 SGHVT and CDR2 SQSDAQ. This CDR3 region has 18 residues. V lost 3 bases and J lost 1, with 22 bases in between. The CDR3 region has the DNA TGTGCCAGCAGCTTGACCATGAACCAGGGACCGAGATCCTACGAGCAGTACTTC. It is translated as CASSLTMNQGPRSYEQYF.

V is TRBV15 and J is TRBJ2-5; the match to TRBD1 covers 9 bases. The CDR3 length is 16 residues. J lost 5 bases, V lost 0 bases, and 7 bases had no gene match. Per germline, CDR1 LNHNV and CDR2 YYDKDF (reference sequence). The CDR3 region is CATSREVGQGGETQYF. Here the CDR3 DNA reads TGTGCCACCAGCAGAGAAGTGGGACAGGGTGGGGAGACCCAGTACTTC.

This clone appeared a few times. V and J are TRBV6-1 and TRBJ1-5; D may be TRBD1 (6 bases). Germline values: CDR1 MNHNS, CDR2 SASEGT. V shed 3 bases and J shed 7 bases, with 19 bases lying between them. The length of the CDR3 is 16 residues. The CDR3, as DNA: TGTGCCAGCAGTGATGACCTGGACAGAGGTGCGCAGCCCCAGCATTTT. This encodes CASSDDLDRGAQPQHF.